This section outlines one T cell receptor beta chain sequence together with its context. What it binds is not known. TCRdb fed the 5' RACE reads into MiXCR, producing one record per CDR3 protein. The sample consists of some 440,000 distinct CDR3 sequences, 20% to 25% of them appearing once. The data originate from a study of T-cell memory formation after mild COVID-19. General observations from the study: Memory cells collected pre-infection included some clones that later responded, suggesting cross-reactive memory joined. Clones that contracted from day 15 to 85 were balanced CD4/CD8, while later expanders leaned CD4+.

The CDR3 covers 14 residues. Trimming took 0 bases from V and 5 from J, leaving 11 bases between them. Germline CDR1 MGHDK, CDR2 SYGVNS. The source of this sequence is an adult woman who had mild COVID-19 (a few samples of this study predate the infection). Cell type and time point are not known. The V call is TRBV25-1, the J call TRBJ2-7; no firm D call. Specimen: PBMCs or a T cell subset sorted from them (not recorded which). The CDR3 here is CASSEYTAADEQYF. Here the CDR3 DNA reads TGTGCCAGCAGTGAATATACAGCTGCGGACGAGCAGTACTTC.